This T cell receptor beta chain was recorded in a study of metastatic and nonmetastatic thyroid tumors (dated by TCRdb to about 2020). For the wider study: The researchers compared repertoires between peripheral blood samples and tumor or nodule tissue samples from patients with malignant or benign thyroid disease.

This clone was seen a few times. Its antigen has not been determined. No base-level quality is on record; no much larger clone is a single base apart. Before undergoing thyroid surgery, none of the patients had been given any kind of treatment. Using T-cell receptor beta sequencing, the study looked back at clinical samples from patients collected from about 2011 to 2019. CDR1 and CDR2 are drawn from the germline V gene: KGHDR, SFDVKD. From cysteine to phenylalanine, the CDR3 is 14 amino acids long. This entry keeps only the CDR3 DNA: 42 bases, framed from base 1. V is pruned by 7 bases and J by 3 bases, leaving 5 bases of the junction without a gene match. On the study overall, not on this receptor specifically: TCR beta diversity was reported as significantly higher in malignant tumors than in benign nodules, in both blood and tumor samples.

The library was produced with PCR. The instrument was an Illumina HiSeq 4000. High-throughput sequencing was used to profile the TCR beta-chain CDR3 region of each patient. On the study's bioinformatics: Drawing on CDR3 differences between clinicopathological groups, the researchers built a classifier meant to tell apart patients with distant-metastatic papillary thyroid cancer. The Shannon index was used to assess repertoire diversity, and the Morisita-Horn index was used to assess tumor-blood repertoire similarity. The public sequencing data were trimmed at Q25 with fastp and processed into clonotypes with MiXCR by TCRdb, which kept only in-frame beta chains. These V and J calls derive from TCRdb rather than the authors' analysis. The sample table lists under 100,000 clones, 8% to 9.5% of them with a count of one. The biggest ten clones account for 8.8% of the sample.

The clonotype was recovered from a female donor with papillary thyroid cancer or a benign thyroid nodule (not recorded which). Some clones in this sample may be carry-over from other donors' samples. The V and J genes are TRBV24-1 and TRBJ1-2, and TRBD1 aligns with 9 junction nucleotides. Sequencing used blood. This receptor carries the CDR3 CATRDRTGDYGYTF. DNA sequence: TGTGCCACCAGAGATAGGACAGGGGACTATGGCTACACCTTC.